This T cell receptor beta chain was documented in a study of blood T cells in healthy people across ages. Study findings and constraints: In older individuals, TCR beta diversity per million T cells was lower, falling roughly linearly with age.

Sample-barcoded 5' priming and a J-beta primer mix drove a second PCR of roughly 6 to 12 cycles. Every cDNA was tagged by a template-switch adaptor with 12 random nucleotides. One entry per CDR3 protein, called by TCRdb with MiXCR from the 5' RACE reads. Here the sample spans about a million distinct CDR3 sequences, 51% being singletons. To note about this clonotype: Its antigen is unknown.

Per the germline V gene, CDR1 is LGHNA and CDR2 is YSLEER. This CDR3 has 17 amino acids. With 0 bases clipped from V and 5 bases from J, the junction kept 9 bases outside the gene matches. The sequenced material came from blood. J is TRBJ2-1 and V is TRBV4-3; the match to TRBD2 covers 8 bases. The receptor was isolated from a woman in her sixties in good health. The CDR3 here is CASSQDRGREVNNEQFF. The CDR3 DNA reads TGCGCCAGCAGCCAAGATCGGGGGCGGGAGGTCAACAATGAGCAGTTCTTC.